The clone carrying this TCR beta chain showed up many times. Its cognate antigen is unknown. TCRdb itself ran the reads through MiXCR, one entry per CDR3 protein. The table has approximately 1,000,000 distinct CDR3 sequences, 30% to 40% seen once. This entry belongs to a study of T cell repertoires in cytomegalovirus infection. Findings and limits, study-wide: Carriers of CMV and the relevant HLA type were discriminated by public TCR beta frequency.

The CDR3 runs 14 residues. The V gene's germline CDR1 is MNHEY and CDR2 SMNVEV (reference sequence). V lost 0 bases and J lost 3, with 9 bases in between. Specimen: cultured CD8+ T cells from PBMCs, collected from culture after CMV antigen stimulation. This chain connects TRBV27 to TRBJ2-7, with D uncertain. The sequence was obtained from a human donor in good health (CMV status not recorded). Some clones in this sample may be carry-over from other donors' samples. DNA for the CDR3: TGTGCCAGCAGTTTATCGCGGCAGTTCTACGAGCAGTACTTC. Protein sequence: CASSLSRQFYEQYF.